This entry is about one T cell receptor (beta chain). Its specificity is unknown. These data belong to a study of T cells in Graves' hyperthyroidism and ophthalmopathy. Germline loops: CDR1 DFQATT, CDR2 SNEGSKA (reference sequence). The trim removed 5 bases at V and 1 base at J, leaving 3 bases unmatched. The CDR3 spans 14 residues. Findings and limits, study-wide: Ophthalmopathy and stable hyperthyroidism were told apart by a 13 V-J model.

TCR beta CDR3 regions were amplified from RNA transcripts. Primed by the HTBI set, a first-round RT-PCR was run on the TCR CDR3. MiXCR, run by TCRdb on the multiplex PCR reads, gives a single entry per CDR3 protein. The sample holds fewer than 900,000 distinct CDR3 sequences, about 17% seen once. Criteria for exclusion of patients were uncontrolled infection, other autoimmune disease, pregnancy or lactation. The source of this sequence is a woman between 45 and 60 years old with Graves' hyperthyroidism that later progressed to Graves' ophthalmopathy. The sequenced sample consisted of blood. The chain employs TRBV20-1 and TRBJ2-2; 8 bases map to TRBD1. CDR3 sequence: CSAGGQENTGELFF. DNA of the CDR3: TGCAGTGCTGGGGGACAGGAGAACACCGGGGAGCTGTTTTTT.